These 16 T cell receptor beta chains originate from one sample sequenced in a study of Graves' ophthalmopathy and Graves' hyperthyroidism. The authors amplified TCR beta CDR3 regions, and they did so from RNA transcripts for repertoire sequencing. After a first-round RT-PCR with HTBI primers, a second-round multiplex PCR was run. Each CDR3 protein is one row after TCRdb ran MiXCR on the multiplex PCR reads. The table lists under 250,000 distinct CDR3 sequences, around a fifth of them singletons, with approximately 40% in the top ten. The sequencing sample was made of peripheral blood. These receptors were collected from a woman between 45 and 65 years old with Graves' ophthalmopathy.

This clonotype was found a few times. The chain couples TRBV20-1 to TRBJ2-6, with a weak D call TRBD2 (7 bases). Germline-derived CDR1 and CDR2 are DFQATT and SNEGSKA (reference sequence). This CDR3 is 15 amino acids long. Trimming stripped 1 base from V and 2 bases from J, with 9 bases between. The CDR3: CSARGGGAGANVLTF. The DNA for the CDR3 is TGCAGTGCTAGAGGAGGGGGGGCTGGGGCCAACGTCCTGACTTTC.

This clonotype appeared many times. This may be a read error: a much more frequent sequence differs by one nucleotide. The CDR3 coding sequence is TGTGCCAGCAACTCACGCCCGCGCCAAGAGACCCAGTACTTC. Protein product: CASNSRPRQETQYF. The V gene is TRBV7-6, the J gene TRBJ2-5; D remains ambiguous. Trimming left V 7 bases short and J 1 base short, with 13 bases between. Germline V gene data show CDR1 as SGHVS and CDR2 as FNYEAQ. There are 14 residues in the CDR3.

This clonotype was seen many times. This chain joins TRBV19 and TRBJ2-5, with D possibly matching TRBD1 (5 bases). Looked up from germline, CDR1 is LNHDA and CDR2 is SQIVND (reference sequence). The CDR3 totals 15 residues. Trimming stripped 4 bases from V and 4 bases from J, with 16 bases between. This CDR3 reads CASSNRFTVGETQYF. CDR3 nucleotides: TGTGCCAGTAGTAACAGGTTTACAGTCGGAGAGACCCAGTACTTC. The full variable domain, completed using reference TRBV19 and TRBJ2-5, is DGGITQSPKYLFRKEGQNVTLSCEQNLNHDAMYWYRQDPGQGLRLIYYSQIVNDFQKGDIAEGYSVSREKKESFPLTVTSAQKNPTAFYLCASSNRFTVGETQYFGPGTRLLVL.

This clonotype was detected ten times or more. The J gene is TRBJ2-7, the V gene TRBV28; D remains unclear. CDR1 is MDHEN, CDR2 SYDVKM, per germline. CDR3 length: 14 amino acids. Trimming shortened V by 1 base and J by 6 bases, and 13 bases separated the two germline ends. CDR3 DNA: TGTGCCAGCAGTTTATATAGGGAATCACGCGAGCAGTACTTC. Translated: CASSLYRESREQYF.

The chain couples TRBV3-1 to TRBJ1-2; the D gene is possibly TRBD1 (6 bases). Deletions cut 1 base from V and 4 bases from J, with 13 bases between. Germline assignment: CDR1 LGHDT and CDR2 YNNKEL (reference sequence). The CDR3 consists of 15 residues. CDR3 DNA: TGTGCCAGCAGCCAAGGTCAGGGGAGGCCCTATGGCTACACCTTC. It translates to CASSQGQGRPYGYTF.

CDR3 DNA: TGTGCCAGCTCACCGGATTCGGACGAGCAGTACTTC. It yields the protein CASSPDSDEQYF. The chain uses TRBV18 and TRBJ2-7; D unresolved. The germline V gene encodes CDR1 KGHSH and CDR2 LQKENI. The ends were cut back, 3 bases at V and 5 bases at J, with 8 bases in the middle. The CDR3 length is 12 residues.

CDR3 protein: CASGGQRGAFF. The CDR3 DNA sequence: TGTGCCAGCGGGGGACAGAGAGGCGCTTTCTTT. This chain links TRBV6-1 with TRBJ1-1, with TRBD1 matching 7 bases. In germline, CDR1 is MNHNS, CDR2 SASEGT. This CDR3 region has 11 residues. The V segment lost 8 bases and the J segment 11 bases; nucleotides outside the gene matches: 8.

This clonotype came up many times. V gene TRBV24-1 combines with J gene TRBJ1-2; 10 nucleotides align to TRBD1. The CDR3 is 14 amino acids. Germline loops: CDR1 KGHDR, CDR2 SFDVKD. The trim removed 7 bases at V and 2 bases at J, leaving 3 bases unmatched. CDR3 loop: CATSGTGENYGYTF. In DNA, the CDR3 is TGTGCCACCAGCGGGACAGGGGAAAACTATGGCTACACCTTC.

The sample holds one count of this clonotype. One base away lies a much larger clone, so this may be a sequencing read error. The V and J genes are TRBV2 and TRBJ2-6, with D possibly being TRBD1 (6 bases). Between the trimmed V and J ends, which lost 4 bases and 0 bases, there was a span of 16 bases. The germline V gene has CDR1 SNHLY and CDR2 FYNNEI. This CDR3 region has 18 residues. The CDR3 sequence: CASSVFGQISSGANVLTF. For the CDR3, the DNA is TGTGCCAGCAGTGTATTTGGACAGATAAGCTCTGGGGCCAACGTCCTGACTTTC.

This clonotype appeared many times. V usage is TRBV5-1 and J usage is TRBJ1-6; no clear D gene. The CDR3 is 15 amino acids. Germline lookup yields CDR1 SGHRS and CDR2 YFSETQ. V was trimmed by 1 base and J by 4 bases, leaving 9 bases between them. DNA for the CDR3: TGCGCCAGCAGCTTGTCGGCCGCATATAATTCACCCCTCCACTTT. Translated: CASSLSAAYNSPLHF.

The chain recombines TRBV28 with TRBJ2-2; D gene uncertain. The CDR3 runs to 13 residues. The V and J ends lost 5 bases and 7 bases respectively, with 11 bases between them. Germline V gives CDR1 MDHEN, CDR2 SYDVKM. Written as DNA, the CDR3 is TGTGCCAGCAGTCCCAGGTCTGGCGGGGAGCTGTTTTTT. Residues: CASSPRSGGELFF.

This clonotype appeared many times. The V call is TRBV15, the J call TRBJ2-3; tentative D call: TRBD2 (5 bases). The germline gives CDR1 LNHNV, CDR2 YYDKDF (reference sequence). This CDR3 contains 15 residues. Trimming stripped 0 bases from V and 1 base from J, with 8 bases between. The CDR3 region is CATSRDGGGTDTQYF. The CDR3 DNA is TGTGCCACCAGCAGAGATGGAGGCGGCACAGATACGCAGTATTTT.

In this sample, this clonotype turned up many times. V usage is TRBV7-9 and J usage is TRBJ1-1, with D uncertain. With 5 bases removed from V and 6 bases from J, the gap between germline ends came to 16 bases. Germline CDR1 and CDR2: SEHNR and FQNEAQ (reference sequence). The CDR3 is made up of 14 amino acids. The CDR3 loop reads CASSIERRTPEAFF. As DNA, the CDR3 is TGTGCCAGCAGCATAGAAAGACGGACTCCTGAAGCTTTCTTT. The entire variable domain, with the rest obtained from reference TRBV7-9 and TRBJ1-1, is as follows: DTGVSQNPRHKITKRGQNVTFRCDPISEHNRLYWYRQTLGQGPEFLTYFQNEAQLEKSRLLSDRFSAERPKGSFSTLEIQRTEQGDSAMYLCASSIERRTPEAFFGQGTRLTVV.

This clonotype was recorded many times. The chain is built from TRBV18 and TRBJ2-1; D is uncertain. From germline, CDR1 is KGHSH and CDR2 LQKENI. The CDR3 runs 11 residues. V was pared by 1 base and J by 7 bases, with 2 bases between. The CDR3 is CASSPLNEQFF. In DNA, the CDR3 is TGTGCCAGCTCACCACTAAATGAGCAGTTCTTC.

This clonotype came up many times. The CDR3 protein is CASVQGINQPQHF. The CDR3 DNA reads as TGTGCCAGCGTACAGGGGATTAATCAGCCCCAGCATTTT. The V and J genes are TRBV6-1 and TRBJ1-5, with 7 bases lining up with TRBD1. The germline V gene has CDR1 MNHNS and CDR2 SASEGT. There are 13 residues in the CDR3. Losses at the gene ends were 8 bases for V and 4 bases for J; bases not matched to a gene: 5.

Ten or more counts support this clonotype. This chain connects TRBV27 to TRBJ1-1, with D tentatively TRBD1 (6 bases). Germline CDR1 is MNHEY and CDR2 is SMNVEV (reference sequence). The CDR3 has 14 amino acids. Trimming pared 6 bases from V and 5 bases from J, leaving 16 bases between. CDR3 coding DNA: TGTGCCAGCAGCTTGCGGACAGCTGGGACTGAAGCTTTCTTT. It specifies CASSLRTAGTEAFF.